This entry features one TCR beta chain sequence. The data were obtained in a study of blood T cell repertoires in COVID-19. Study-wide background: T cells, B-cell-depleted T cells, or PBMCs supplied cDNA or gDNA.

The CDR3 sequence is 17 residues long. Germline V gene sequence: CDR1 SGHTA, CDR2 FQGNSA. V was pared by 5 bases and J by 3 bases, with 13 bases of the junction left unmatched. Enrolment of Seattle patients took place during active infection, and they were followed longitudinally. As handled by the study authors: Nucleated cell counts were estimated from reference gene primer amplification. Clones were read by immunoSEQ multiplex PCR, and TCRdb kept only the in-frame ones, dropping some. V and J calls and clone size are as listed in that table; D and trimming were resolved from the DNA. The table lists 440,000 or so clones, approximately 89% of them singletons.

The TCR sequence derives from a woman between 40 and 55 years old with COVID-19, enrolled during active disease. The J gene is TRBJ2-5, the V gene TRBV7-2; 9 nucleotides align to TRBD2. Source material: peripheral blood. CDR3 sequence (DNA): TGTGCCAGCAGCCAAGGGGCTAGCGGGAACTATAAAGAGACCCAGTACTTC. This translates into CASSQGASGNYKETQYF.